The source of this T cell receptor beta chain is a study of OX40 agonist ivuxolimab in advanced cancers. Clones were sequenced by immunoSEQ multiplex PCR, and TCRdb holds only the in-frame ones, with some missing. The sample records fewer than 7,500 clones, 75% to 85% being singletons. As regards this clone: An end of the junction differs from the germline gene, which may be a read error.

The sample was CD4+ or CD8+ T cells sorted from blood, taken in a trial of the OX40 agonist ivuxolimab. The origin of this receptor is an adult with an advanced solid tumor such as melanoma, head and neck, liver or kidney cancer.

The DNA of the CDR3 is TGTGCCAGCAGCTCCCGGGACAGGGCGGGTTTGAAAACTGAAGCTTTCTTT. It specifies CASSSRDRAGLKTEAFF. V gene TRBV7-6 combines with J gene TRBJ1-1; 9 positions agree with TRBD1. The germline CDR1 and CDR2 sequences are SGHVS and FNYEAQ. The CDR3 runs to 17 residues.